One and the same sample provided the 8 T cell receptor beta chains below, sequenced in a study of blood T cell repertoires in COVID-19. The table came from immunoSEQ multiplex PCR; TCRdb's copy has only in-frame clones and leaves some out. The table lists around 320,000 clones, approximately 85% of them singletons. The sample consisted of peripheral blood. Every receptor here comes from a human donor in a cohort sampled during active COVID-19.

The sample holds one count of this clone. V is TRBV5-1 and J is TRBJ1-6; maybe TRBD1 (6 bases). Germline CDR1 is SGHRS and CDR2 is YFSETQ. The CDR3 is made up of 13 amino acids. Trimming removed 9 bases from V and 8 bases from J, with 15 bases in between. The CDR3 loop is CATPDRPDSPLHF. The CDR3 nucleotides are TGCGCCACCCCCGACAGGCCAGATTCACCCCTCCACTTT.

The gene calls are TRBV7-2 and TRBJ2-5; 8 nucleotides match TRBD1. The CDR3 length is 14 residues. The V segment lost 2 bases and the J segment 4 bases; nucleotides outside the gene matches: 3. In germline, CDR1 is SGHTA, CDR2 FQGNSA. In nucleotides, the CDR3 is TGTGCCAGCAGCTTACAGGGGGCGGGAGAGACCCAGTACTTC. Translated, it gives CASSLQGAGETQYF.

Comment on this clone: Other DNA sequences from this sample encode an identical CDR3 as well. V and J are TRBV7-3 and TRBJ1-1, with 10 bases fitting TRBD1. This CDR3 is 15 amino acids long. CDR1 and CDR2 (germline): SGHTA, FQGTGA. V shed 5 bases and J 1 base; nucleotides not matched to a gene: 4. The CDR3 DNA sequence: TGTGCCAGCAGCCTAGGGACAGGGGCGAACACTGAAGCTTTCTTT. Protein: CASSLGTGANTEAFF.

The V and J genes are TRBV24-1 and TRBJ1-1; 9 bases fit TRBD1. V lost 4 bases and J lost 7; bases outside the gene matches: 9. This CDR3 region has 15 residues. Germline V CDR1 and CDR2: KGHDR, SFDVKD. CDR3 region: CATSDHRDRASEAFF. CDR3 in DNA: TGTGCCACCAGTGACCACCGGGACAGGGCTAGTGAAGCTTTCTTT.

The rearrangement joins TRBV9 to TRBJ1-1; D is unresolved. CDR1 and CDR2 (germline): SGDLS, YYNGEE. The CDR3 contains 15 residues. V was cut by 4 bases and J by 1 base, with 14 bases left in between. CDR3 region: CASSPGSPRNTEAFF. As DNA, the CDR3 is TGTGCCAGCAGCCCCGGGAGCCCCAGGAACACTGAAGCTTTCTTT.

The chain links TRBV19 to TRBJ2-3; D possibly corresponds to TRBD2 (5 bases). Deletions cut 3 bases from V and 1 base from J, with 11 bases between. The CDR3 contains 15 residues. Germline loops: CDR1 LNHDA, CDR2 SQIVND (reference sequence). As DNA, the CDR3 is TGTGCCAGTAGTATCAGCGGTAGCGGCACAGATACGCAGTATTTT. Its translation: CASSISGSGTDTQYF.

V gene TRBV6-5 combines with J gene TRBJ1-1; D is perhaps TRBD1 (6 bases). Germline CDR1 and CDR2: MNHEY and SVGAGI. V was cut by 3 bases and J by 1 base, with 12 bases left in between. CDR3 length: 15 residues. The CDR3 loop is CASSYDWGQNTEAFF. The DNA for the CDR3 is TGTGCCAGCAGTTATGATTGGGGACAGAACACTGAAGCTTTCTTT.

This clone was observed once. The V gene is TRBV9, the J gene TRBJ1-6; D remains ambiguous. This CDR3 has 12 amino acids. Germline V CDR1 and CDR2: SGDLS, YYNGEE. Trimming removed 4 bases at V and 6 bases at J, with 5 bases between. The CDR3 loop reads CASSSRNSPLHF. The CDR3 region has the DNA TGTGCCAGCAGCTCCCGTAATTCACCCCTCCACTTT.